This T cell receptor beta chain is drawn from a study of vaccination and CD4 T cells after COVID-19. Treatment in this sample: approximately 9-day PBMC culture with coronavirus spike peptide pools or control peptides (ViraFEST assay). The absence of any prior SARS-CoV-2 infection in healthy vaccine recipients was confirmed by nucleocapsid antibody tests that came back negative both before and after vaccination. With about nine days of culture completed, CD4+ T cells were isolated by negative selection. Regarding this clonotype: Its specificity is unknown.

CDR1 is SGHTA, CDR2 FQGNSA, per germline. This CDR3 has 15 residues. The germline V and J ends were trimmed by 3 bases and 0 bases, with 10 bases remaining between them. An Oncomine TCR Beta short-read assay was used to sequence the DNA from cultured CD4+ T cells. DNA came from CD4+ T cells after culture. TCRdb re-called the PCR reads with MiXCR, one entry per CDR3 protein. The sample contains about 25,000 distinct CDR3 sequences, around 66% of which appear only once. The starting material was CD4+ T cells from blood, cultured in vitro, obtained after SARS-CoV-2 vaccination. The TCR comes from a human donor who received a COVID-19 vaccine. The chain recombines TRBV7-2 with TRBJ2-3, with D possibly called TRBD1 or TRBD2 (5 bases each). Here the CDR3 DNA reads TGTGCCAGCAGCTTCGAGGGGTTTAGCACAGATACGCAGTATTTT. It specifies CASSFEGFSTDTQYF.